This T cell receptor beta chain emerged from a study of T cell repertoires in cytomegalovirus infection. Study as a whole: Based on public TCR beta signatures, there were indications of CMV infection and of a matching HLA type. Study-wide results and limits: The study identified carriers of CMV plus the relevant HLA from cumulative public TCR beta family frequency.

MiXCR, applied by TCRdb to the reads, yields one record per CDR3 protein. The sample includes about 900,000 distinct CDR3 sequences, approximately 31% of them seen just once. Looked up from germline, CDR1 is SGHVS and CDR2 is FNYEAQ. V gave up 1 base and J gave up 4 bases, with 12 bases separating them. The CDR3 sequence is 15 residues long. Worth noting for this clonotype: No antigen is known for it. This could be a read error, since a much larger clone is one nucleotide away.

This clonotype was obtained from a human donor in good health (CMV status not recorded). Some clones in this sample may be carry-over from other donors' samples. Sample: cultured CD8+ T cells from PBMCs, taken from culture after CMV antigen stimulation. The gene calls are TRBV7-6 and TRBJ2-3, with TRBD2 as a possible D gene (6 bases). CDR3 region: CASSLVTSSADTQYF. The CDR3 nucleotides are TGTGCCAGCAGCTTAGTTACATCTAGCGCAGATACGCAGTATTTT.